This T cell receptor beta chain derives from a study of neurological immune-mediated disorders (dated by TCRdb to about 2019). Describing the broader study: Peripheral blood TCR-beta repertoires from HTLV-I-associated myelopathy (HAM/TSP) patients, multiple sclerosis patients and healthy controls were compared by UMI-based sequencing. The approximately 110 TCR-beta libraries included longitudinal samples, technical triplicates and paired sorted CD4+ and CD8+ T-cell subsets alongside PBMC samples. The cohort comprised 68 subjects: roughly 15 HAM/TSP patients, 35 or so multiple sclerosis patients and around 20 healthy controls. Broader findings and caveats from the paper: Expanded clones from different subjects shared no identical CDR3 amino acid sequences, which suggests that TCR-beta repertoires were private in all groups. The highest TCR clonal expansion was observed in HAM/TSP patients, whereas the lowest was observed in MS patients, even when compared with healthy controls.

This clonotype was detected a few times. Its antigen has not been determined. This may be a read error, as it is one base from a much larger clone. cDNA synthesis used template-switch 5'RACE with a primer carrying a 10-nucleotide random unique molecular identifier tagging each TCR transcript. Every sequencing run yielded over 190 million TCR-beta sequences covering 15-18 subjects. Total RNA was extracted with the RNeasy kit. Using the KAPA Real-time Library Amplification kit, TCR-beta VDJ regions were amplified with primers for the TCR constant region and the 5'RACE anchor. A first PCR added sample indexes and Illumina adaptors, after which a second PCR increased the library yield. The roughly 650 bp TCR product was size-selected on a 2% E-gel SizeSelection system after Ampure bead purification. Before pooling, libraries had their quality checked on a Bioanalyzer, their concentration measured with Qubit, and their quantity determined with the Kapa Library Quantification kit. Libraries were sequenced paired-end 2 x 150 bp on an Illumina HiSeq 2500. To increase sequence diversity, roughly 25-31% phiX was spiked into each library pool. In the authors' own workflow: Quality-filtered reads were processed with the UMI-based MiGEC pipeline, and over 90% of raw TCR sequences were removed by the MiGEC pipeline during error correction. VDJ genes were aligned to IMGT germline references, and each clonotype was defined by a unique CDR3 amino acid sequence together with V-J genes. VDJtools evaluated clonal expansion, Shannon diversity and CDR3 relatedness (CalcPairwiseDistances, ClusterSamples); CLCbio workbench built phylogenetic trees. A clone was classed as expanded if it had 8 or more unique UMIs, a cutoff based on coefficient-of-variation modelling across technical triplicates. TCRdb applied fastp at Q25 and MiXCR to the public reads, then kept only in-frame beta chains. Every distinct CDR3 protein forms one entry, paired with its most common genes and DNA. TCRdb's processing, not the authors' own work, is the source of the V and J calls. The sample yields 50,000 to 75,000 distinct CDR3 sequences; roughly 12% were counted once. Approximately 12% of the sample belongs to the ten largest clones.

Unsorted PBMC libraries were generated from 2 million PBMCs stored in RNAlater at -80 °C until RNA extraction. Peripheral blood was subjected to Ficoll-Hypaque density gradient centrifugation to isolate PBMCs, which were then cryopreserved in liquid nitrogen. The CDR3 holds 15 amino acids from the cysteine to the phenylalanine. Of the read, only the CDR3 DNA is kept; its 45 bases are in frame from base 1. Trimming takes 3 bases off V and 6 bases off J; junction bases not matched to a gene: 7. Recombination joined TRBV12-3 or TRBV12-4 with TRBJ2-2, with 7 bases aligning to TRBD2. The sample consisted of PBMCs. The receptor comes from a woman in her sixties with HTLV-1-associated myelopathy (HAM/TSP). The CDR3 corresponds to CASSFTVTSPGELFF. The sequence in DNA is TGTGCCAGCAGTTTCACCGTGACTAGCCCCGGGGAGCTGTTTTTT.